Below are 22 T cell receptor beta chains sequenced from a single sample in a study of blood T cells in healthy people across ages. Then a second PCR, running roughly 7 to 11 cycles, was carried out with a sample-barcoded 5' primer and a J-beta primer mix. TCRdb redid the calling of the 5' RACE reads with MiXCR, one entry per CDR3 protein. The sample shows 540,000 or so distinct CDR3 sequences, approximately 27% of them seen only once. The sample taken for sequencing was blood. These receptors were collected from a woman between 65 and 79 years old in good health.

V is TRBV10-3 and J is TRBJ2-3; no clear D gene. Deletions cut 3 bases from V and 1 base from J, with 5 bases between. Germline V gene sequence: CDR1 ENHRY, CDR2 SYGVKD. This CDR3 contains 13 residues. CDR3 in DNA: TGTGCCATCAGTGACGCCGGCACAGATACGCAGTATTTT. This gives the protein CAISDAGTDTQYF.

J is TRBJ1-1 and V is TRBV7-2, with D possibly matching TRBD1 (5 bases). The germline V gene has CDR1 SGHTA and CDR2 FQGNSA. Trimming took off 5 bases at V and 0 bases at J, with 13 bases between the two ends. The CDR3 runs to 15 residues. Written as DNA, the CDR3 is TGTGCCAGCAGCCCCTTGGGACCCTTGAACACTGAAGCTTTCTTT. Its protein is CASSPLGPLNTEAFF. Combining the CDR3 with reference TRBV7-2 and TRBJ1-1 gives the whole variable domain GAGVSQSPSNKVTEKGKDVELRCDPISGHTALYWYRQSLGQGLEFLIYFQGNSAPDKSGLPSDRFSAERTGGSVSTLTIQRTQQEDSAVYLCASSPLGPLNTEAFFGQGTRLTVV.

The chain is built from TRBV7-8 and TRBJ1-1, with TRBD1 as a possible D gene (5 bases). Germline CDR1 SGHVS, CDR2 FQNEAQ. CDR3 length: 15 amino acids. Trimming left V 1 base short and J 6 bases short, with 15 bases between. CDR3 loop: CASSLVGRATAEAFF. CDR3 in DNA: TGTGCCAGCAGCTTAGTGGGACGGGCCACGGCTGAAGCTTTCTTT.

There are a few counts of this clonotype. V and J are TRBV19 and TRBJ1-5; 12 positions match TRBD1. With 8 bases clipped from V and 6 bases from J, the junction kept 14 bases outside the gene matches. The CDR3 contains 17 residues. Germline lookup yields CDR1 LNHDA and CDR2 SQIVND (reference sequence). DNA of the CDR3: TGTGCCAGTCTACAAAGGGACAGGGGGCTGGTGGGTCAGCCCCAGCATTTT. Protein: CASLQRDRGLVGQPQHF.

The CDR3 sequence: CASSIRTGYQETQYF. In nucleotides, the CDR3 is TGTGCCAGCAGCATCAGGACAGGGTACCAAGAGACCCAGTACTTC. The chain recombines TRBV7-8 with TRBJ2-5; TRBD1 agrees at 8 bases. This CDR3 has 15 residues. CDR1 and CDR2 (germline): SGHVS, FQNEAQ. V dropped 5 bases and J dropped 0; count of bases not matched to a gene: 5.

The chain uses TRBV13 and TRBJ2-1; D remains ambiguous. Per the germline V gene, CDR1 is PRHDT and CDR2 is FYEKMQ (reference sequence). The V and J ends lost 0 bases and 8 bases respectively, with 8 bases between them. The CDR3 has 13 residues. The CDR3, as DNA: TGTGCCAGCAGCTTAGGCTTAGACTATGAGCAGTTCTTC. Translating gives CASSLGLDYEQFF.

This clonotype appeared a few times. The chain uses TRBV11-2 and TRBJ2-5; TRBD2 agrees at 10 bases. The CDR3 is made up of 20 amino acids. J lost 2 bases, V lost 1 base, and 16 bases had no gene match. The germline V gene has CDR1 SGHAT and CDR2 FQNNGV. CDR3 sequence: CASSLVKRGGTRRSQETQYF. The DNA of the CDR3 is TGTGCCAGCAGCTTAGTGAAGCGGGGGGGGACTCGGCGTTCGCAAGAGACCCAGTACTTC.

V and J are TRBV6-2 or TRBV6-3 and TRBJ2-7, with 7 bases lining up with TRBD1. Losses at the gene ends were 4 bases for V and 4 bases for J; bases not matched to a gene: 13. The CDR3 totals 16 residues. Germline V gives CDR1 MNHEY, CDR2 SVGEGT. CDR3: CASSWTYRGSSYEQYF. Written as DNA, the CDR3 is TGTGCCAGCAGTTGGACTTACAGGGGATCATCTTACGAGCAGTACTTC.

J is TRBJ1-1 and V is TRBV12-3 or TRBV12-4, with a tentative D call TRBD1 (5 bases). The V and J ends lost 5 bases and 1 base respectively, with 8 bases between them. The CDR3 is made up of 13 amino acids. CDR3: CASSEQENTEAFF. DNA of the CDR3: TGTGCCAGCAGTGAACAGGAGAACACTGAAGCTTTCTTT.

This clonotype was counted only a few times. This rearrangement joins TRBV2 to TRBJ2-2; 10 positions agree with TRBD1. Germline CDR1 is SNHLY and CDR2 is FYNNEI. This CDR3 has 13 amino acids. V lost 6 bases and J lost 6; bases outside the gene matches: 1. The CDR3 sequence is CASRGQGSGELFF. In DNA, the CDR3 is TGTGCCAGCAGGGGACAGGGGTCCGGGGAGCTGTTTTTT.

This clonotype was seen at least ten times. The gene calls are TRBV7-2 and TRBJ2-6; no clear D. The CDR3 extends over 15 amino acids. Trimming stripped 5 bases from V and 0 bases from J, with 8 bases between. Germline assignment: CDR1 SGHTA and CDR2 FQGNSA. The CDR3: CASSPVGSGANVLTF. DNA for the CDR3: TGTGCCAGCAGCCCAGTGGGCTCTGGGGCCAACGTCCTGACTTTC. Supplemented by reference TRBV7-2 and TRBJ2-6, the full variable domain reads GAGVSQSPSNKVTEKGKDVELRCDPISGHTALYWYRQSLGQGLEFLIYFQGNSAPDKSGLPSDRFSAERTGGSVSTLTIQRTQQEDSAVYLCASSPVGSGANVLTFGAGSRLTVL.

This chain connects TRBV10-3 to TRBJ1-2, with D unresolved. From germline, CDR1 is ENHRY and CDR2 SYGVKD. The CDR3 runs to 12 residues. Trimming stripped 4 bases from V and 8 bases from J, with 11 bases between. The CDR3 nucleotides are TGTGCCATCAGTGTCGGGAGATACGGCTACACCTTC. Its translation is CAISVGRYGYTF.

The V gene is TRBV5-6, the J gene TRBJ1-2; 7 bases align to TRBD1. V dropped 3 bases and J dropped 7; count of bases not matched to a gene: 12. CDR1 SGHDT and CDR2 YYEEEE come from the germline V gene. The CDR3 is 15 residues long. CDR3 region: CASSSPRKGARGYTF. The CDR3 DNA sequence: TGTGCCAGCAGCTCGCCCAGGAAGGGGGCGCGTGGCTACACCTTC. Full variable domain (missing parts from reference TRBV5-6 and TRBJ1-2): DAGVTQSPTHLIKTRGQQVTLRCSPKSGHDTVSWYQQALGQGPQFIFQYYEEEERQRGNFPDRFSGHQFPNYSSELNVNALLLGDSALYLCASSSPRKGARGYTFGSGTRLTVV.

This clonotype was observed a few times. One end of the junction fails to match germline, which may point to a read error. This chain joins TRBV7-3 and TRBJ1-2; D ambiguous. Germline assignment: CDR1 SGHTA and CDR2 FQGTGA. The CDR3 covers 13 residues. CDR3 sequence (DNA): TGTGCCGGCAGCCCCGAAGCTGGGGATGGCTACACCTTC. It encodes CAGSPEAGDGYTF.

The chain carries TRBV7-2 and TRBJ1-4; a possible D gene is TRBD1 (5 bases). CDR3 size: 15 residues. Germline CDR1 reads SGHTA; CDR2 reads FQGNSA. Trimming took 6 bases from V and 0 from J, leaving 11 bases between them. CDR3 region: CASRPPGATNEKLFF. CDR3 in DNA: TGTGCCAGCAGACCGCCGGGGGCAACTAATGAAAAACTGTTTTTT.

This chain connects TRBV7-9 to TRBJ1-4, with D possibly matching TRBD1 (5 bases). The CDR3 runs to 15 residues. In germline, CDR1 is SEHNR, CDR2 FQNEAQ (reference sequence). Trimming stripped 0 bases from V and 8 bases from J, with 13 bases between. In nucleotides, the CDR3 is TGTGCCAGCAGCTTAGCTGGCGGGGCAGGGGAAAAACTGTTTTTT. It is translated as CASSLAGGAGEKLFF.

J is TRBJ2-3 and V is TRBV9; TRBD2 matches at 16 bases. The CDR3 has 17 residues. From germline, CDR1 is SGDLS and CDR2 YYNGEE. Trimming removed 0 bases from V and 7 bases from J; junction bases left unmatched: 5. In DNA form, the CDR3 reads TGTGCCAGCAGCGTAGTGGGGACTAGCGGGGGGGCAAATACGCAGTATTTT. Translation gives CASSVVGTSGGANTQYF. The full variable domain, in which reference TRBV9 and TRBJ2-3 provide the parts outside the CDR3, is DSGVTQTPKHLITATGQRVTLRCSPRSGDLSVYWYQQSLDQGLQFLIQYYNGEERAKGNILERFSAQQFPDLHSELNLSSLELGDSALYFCASSVVGTSGGANTQYFGPGTRLTVL.

CDR3 nucleotides: TGTGCCAGCAGCTTAGTGCGGCCGCCCGATACGCAGCATTTT. Protein sequence: CASSLVRPPDTQHF. The chain combines TRBV7-2 with TRBJ2-3; D is ambiguous. Near its end, the DNA agrees better with TRBJ1-5, so the J call may be wrong. CDR1 is SGHTA, CDR2 FQGNSA, per germline. This CDR3 contains 14 residues.

This clonotype came up a few times. The V call is TRBV20-1, the J call TRBJ1-2; D remains ambiguous. The CDR3 loop spans 13 amino acids. V dropped 6 bases and J dropped 2 bases, with 13 bases sitting between them. In germline, CDR1 is DFQATT, CDR2 SNEGSKA (reference sequence). CDR3 in amino acids: CSASDGTNYGYTF. CDR3 nucleotides: TGCAGTGCATCGGACGGAACAAACTATGGCTACACCTTC.

The V call is TRBV29-1, the J call TRBJ1-1; D is perhaps TRBD1 (5 bases). The V and J ends lost 6 bases and 1 base respectively, with 12 bases between them. This CDR3 comprises 13 residues. CDR1 and CDR2 from the germline V gene are SQVTM and ANQGSEA. In nucleotides, the CDR3 is TGCAGCGTCGACCTCCAGGGGAACACTGAAGCTTTCTTT. It encodes CSVDLQGNTEAFF.

In its sample, this clonotype was seen a few times. This chain links TRBV20-1 with TRBJ2-5; TRBD1 aligns across 7 bases. This CDR3 region has 14 residues. Germline values: CDR1 DFQATT, CDR2 SNEGSKA (reference sequence). The junction had 10 bases not matched to a gene; V was cut back by 4 bases and J by 5 bases. The DNA for the CDR3 is TGCAGTGCTACAAAAATGACAGGGAGCGAGACCCAGTACTTC. Translating it yields CSATKMTGSETQYF.

This clonotype occurred a few times. The junction differs from germline at one of its ends, possibly a read error. This rearrangement joins TRBV7-6 to TRBJ1-1, with 10 positions matching TRBD1. Germline CDR1 and CDR2: SGHVS and FNYEAQ. The CDR3 loop spans 15 amino acids. Here the CDR3 reads CAGSPETGGLTEAFF. The CDR3 nucleotides read TGTGCCGGCAGCCCCGAGACAGGGGGCCTCACTGAAGCTTTCTTT.